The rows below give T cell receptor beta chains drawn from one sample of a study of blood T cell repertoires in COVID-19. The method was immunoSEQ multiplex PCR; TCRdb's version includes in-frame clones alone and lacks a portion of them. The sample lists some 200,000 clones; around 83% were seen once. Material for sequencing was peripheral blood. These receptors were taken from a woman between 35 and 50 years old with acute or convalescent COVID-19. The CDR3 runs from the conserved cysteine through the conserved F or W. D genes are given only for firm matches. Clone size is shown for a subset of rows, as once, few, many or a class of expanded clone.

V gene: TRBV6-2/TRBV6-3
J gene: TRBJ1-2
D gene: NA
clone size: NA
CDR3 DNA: TGTGCCAGCAGTTACTCTACTATTCCGGGAGGTGGCTACACCTTC
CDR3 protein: CASSYSTIPGGGYTF

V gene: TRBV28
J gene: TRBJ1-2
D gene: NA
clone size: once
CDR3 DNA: TGTGCCAGCAGTTTAACCTGGACAGCTCTCTCTGGCTACACCTTC
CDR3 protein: CASSLTWTALSGYTF

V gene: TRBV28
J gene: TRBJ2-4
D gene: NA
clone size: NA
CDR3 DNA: TGTGCCAGCAGTGGGCAGGAGGGGACTGAGGCCAAAAACATTCAGTACTTC
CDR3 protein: CASSGQEGTEAKNIQYF

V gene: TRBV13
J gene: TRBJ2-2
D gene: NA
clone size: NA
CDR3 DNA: TGTGCCAGCAGCTTAGCGACCGGGGAGCTGTTTTTT
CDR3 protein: CASSLATGELFF

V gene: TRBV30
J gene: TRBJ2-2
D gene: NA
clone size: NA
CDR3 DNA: TGTGCCTGGAGTGGGGGCCTGCTCAAAACCACCGGGGAGCTGTTTTTT
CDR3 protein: CAWSGGLLKTTGELFF

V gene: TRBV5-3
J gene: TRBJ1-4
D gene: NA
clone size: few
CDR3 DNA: TGTGCCAGAACCTCCACCGAGGGGGAAGAAAAACTGTTTTTT
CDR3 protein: CARTSTEGEEKLFF

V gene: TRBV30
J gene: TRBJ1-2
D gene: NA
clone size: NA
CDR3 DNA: TGTGCCTGGAGTAGGGGGGGGCCTGATGGCTACACCTTC
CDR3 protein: CAWSRGGPDGYTF

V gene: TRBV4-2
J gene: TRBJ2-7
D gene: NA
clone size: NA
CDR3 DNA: TGTGCCAGCAGCCAAGATCTTACTAGGGAGGAGCAGTACTTC
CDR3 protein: CASSQDLTREEQYF

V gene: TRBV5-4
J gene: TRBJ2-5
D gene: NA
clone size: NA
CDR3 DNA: TGTGCCAGCAGCTTTCCCGGATCCAAGGGGGAGACCCAGTACTTC
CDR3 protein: CASSFPGSKGETQYF

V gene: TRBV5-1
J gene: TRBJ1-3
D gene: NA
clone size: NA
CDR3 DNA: TGCGCCAGCAGCGCTGTGGGGGCCGGAAACACCATATATTTT
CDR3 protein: CASSAVGAGNTIYF

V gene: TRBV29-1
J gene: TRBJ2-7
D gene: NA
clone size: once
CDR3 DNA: TGCAGCGTTGAGCGGAAGACGGGGGAATACGAGCAGTACTTC
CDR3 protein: CSVERKTGEYEQYF

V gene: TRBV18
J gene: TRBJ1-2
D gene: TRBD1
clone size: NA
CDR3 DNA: TGTGCCAGCTCATCGACGCAGGGGGCGAGACCGCCTAGGAGCTATGGCTACACCTTC
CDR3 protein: CASSSTQGARPPRSYGYTF

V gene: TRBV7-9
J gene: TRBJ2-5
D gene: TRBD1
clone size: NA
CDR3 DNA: TGTGCCAGCAGCACCGGGACAGGTGGGACCCAGTACTTC
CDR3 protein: CASSTGTGGTQYF

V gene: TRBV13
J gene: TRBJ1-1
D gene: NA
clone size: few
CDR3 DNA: TGTGCCAGCAGTCAAGCGGGTGGGAACACTGAAGCTTTCTTT
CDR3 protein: CASSQAGGNTEAFF

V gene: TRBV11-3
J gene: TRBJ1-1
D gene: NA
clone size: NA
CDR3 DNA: TGTGCCAGCAGCAGACGACAGTACACTGAAGCTTTCTTT
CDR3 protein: CASSRRQYTEAFF

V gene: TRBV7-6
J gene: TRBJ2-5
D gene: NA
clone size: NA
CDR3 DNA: TGTGCCAGCAGCTTAGGGGCGTCGGTGTCACAAGAGACCCAGTACTTC
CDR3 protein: CASSLGASVSQETQYF